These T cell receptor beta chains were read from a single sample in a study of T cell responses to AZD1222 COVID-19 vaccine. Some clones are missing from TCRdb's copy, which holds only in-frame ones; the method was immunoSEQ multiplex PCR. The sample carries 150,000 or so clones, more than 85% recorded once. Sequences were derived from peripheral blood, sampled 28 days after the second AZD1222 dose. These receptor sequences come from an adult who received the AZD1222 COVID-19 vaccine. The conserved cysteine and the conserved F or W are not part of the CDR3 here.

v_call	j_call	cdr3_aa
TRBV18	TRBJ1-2	ASSPGQSDYGYT
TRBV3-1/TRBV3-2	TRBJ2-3	ASSQAGTTALGTQY
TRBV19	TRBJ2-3	ASSARLAGGRADTQY
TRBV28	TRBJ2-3	ASSLNGQGTDTQY
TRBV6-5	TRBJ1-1	ASSSGQANTEAF
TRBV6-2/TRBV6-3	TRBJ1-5	ASSHSGGAGQPQH
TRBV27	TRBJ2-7	ASSLPEQY
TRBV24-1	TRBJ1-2	ATSERGRFPGYT
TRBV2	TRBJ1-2	ASSTRTGGAGYT
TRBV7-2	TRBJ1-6	ASSLGGAELDSPLH
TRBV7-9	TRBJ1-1	ASSLVPGNTEAF
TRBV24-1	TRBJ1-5	ATSDSRGNSNQPQH
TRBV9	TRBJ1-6	ASSVGSHGTPLH
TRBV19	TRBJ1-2	ASSIGTGLLNYGYT
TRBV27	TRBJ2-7	ASSSSGPYEQY
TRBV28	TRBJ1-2	ASRETARNYGYT
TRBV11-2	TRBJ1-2	ASSSFGSRVTGADYGYT
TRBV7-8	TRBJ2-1	ASSLRDRGFYNEQF
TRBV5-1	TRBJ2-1	ASSEEVMSSYNEQF
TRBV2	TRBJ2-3	ASLGGTSSTDTQY
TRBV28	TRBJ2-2	ASRTPRGGTGELF
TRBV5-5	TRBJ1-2	ASSLVVGQGFYGYT
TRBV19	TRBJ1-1	ASNRDTHEAF
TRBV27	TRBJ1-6	ASSPPGRNSPLH
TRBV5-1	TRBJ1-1	ASSLQAMNTEAF
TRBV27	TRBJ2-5	ASSLDGEETQY
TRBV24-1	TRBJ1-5	ATSDQAGQPQH
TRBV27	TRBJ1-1	ASSLRQGGTEAF
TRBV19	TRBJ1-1	ASSGRQGNTEAF
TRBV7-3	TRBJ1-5	ASSRNEKQGPTGNQPQH
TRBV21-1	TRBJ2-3	ASARPLSAPSTDTQY
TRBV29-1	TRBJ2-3	SVVLETGVRDTQY
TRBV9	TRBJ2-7	ASSAGLEREQY
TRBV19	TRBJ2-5	ASSQRQGETQY
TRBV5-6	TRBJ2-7	ASSKDTEQY
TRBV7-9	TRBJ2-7	ASSLVTGAGEQY
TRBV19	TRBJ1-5	ASRPVGWDNQPQH
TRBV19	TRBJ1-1	ASSIVGGLNTEAF
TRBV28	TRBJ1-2	ASSFSAGGAIYGYT